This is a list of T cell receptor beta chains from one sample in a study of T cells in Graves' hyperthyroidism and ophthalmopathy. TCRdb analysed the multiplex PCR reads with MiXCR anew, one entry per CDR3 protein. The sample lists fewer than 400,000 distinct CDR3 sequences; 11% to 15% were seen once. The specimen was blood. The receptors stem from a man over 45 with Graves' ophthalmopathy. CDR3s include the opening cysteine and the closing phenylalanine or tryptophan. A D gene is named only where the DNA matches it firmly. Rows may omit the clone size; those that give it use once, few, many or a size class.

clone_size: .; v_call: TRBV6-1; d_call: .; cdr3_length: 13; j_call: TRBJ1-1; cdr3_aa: CASSDISVTEAFF; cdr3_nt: TGTGCCAGCAGTGACATTAGCGTCACTGAAGCTTTCTTT
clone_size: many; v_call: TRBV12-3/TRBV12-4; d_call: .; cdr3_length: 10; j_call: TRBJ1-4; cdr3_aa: CASFREKLFF; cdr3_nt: TGTGCCAGCTTCCGGGAAAAACTGTTTTTT
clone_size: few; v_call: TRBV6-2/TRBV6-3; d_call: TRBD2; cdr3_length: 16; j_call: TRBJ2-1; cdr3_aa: CASSYDPSGKYNEQFF; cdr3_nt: TGTGCCAGCAGTTATGACCCGAGCGGGAAGTACAATGAGCAGTTCTTC
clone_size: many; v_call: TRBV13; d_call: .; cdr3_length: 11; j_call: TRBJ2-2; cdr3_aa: CASSDPRELFF; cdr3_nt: TGTGCCAGCAGCGATCCTAGGGAGCTGTTTTTT
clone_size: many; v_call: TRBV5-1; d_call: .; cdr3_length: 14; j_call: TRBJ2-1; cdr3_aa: CASSLSDLYNEQFF; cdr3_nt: TGCGCCAGCAGCTTGTCGGACTTGTACAATGAGCAGTTCTTC
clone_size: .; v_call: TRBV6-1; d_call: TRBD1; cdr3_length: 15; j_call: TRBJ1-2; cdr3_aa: CASREGQGLYYGYTF; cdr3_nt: TGTGCCAGCAGGGAGGGACAGGGTCTTTACTATGGCTACACCTTC
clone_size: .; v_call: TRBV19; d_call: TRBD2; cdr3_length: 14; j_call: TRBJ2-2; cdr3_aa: CASKTGLASGELFF; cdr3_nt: TGTGCCAGTAAGACGGGACTAGCGTCCGGGGAGCTGTTTTTT
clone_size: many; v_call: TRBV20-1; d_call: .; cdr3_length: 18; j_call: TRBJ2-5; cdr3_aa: CSARRQLEPGGGWETQYF; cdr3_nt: TGCAGTGCTAGACGACAATTGGAACCGGGAGGGGGCTGGGAGACCCAGTACTTC
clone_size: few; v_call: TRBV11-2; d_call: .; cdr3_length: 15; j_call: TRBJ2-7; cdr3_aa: CASSLGAETSYEQYF; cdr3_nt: TGTGCCAGCAGCTTGGGCGCGGAGACCTCCTACGAGCAGTACTTC
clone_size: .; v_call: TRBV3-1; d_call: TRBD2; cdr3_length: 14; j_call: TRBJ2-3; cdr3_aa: CASSLAGMTDTQYF; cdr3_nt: TGTGCCAGCAGTCTAGCGGGAATGACAGATACGCAGTATTTT
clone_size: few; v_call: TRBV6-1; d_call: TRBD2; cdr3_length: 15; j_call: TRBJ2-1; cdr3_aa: CASRVAGGLNNEQFF; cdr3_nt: TGTGCCAGCAGGGTAGCGGGAGGTTTGAACAATGAGCAGTTCTTC
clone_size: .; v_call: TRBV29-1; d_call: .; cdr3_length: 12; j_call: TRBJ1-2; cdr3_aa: CSGSRGADGYTF; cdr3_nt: TGCAGCGGTAGTCGGGGGGCCGACGGATACACCTTC
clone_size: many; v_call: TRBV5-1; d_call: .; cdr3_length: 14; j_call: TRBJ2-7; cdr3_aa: CASSLVGTYYEQYF; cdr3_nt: TGCGCCAGCAGCTTGGTTGGGACATACTACGAGCAGTACTTC
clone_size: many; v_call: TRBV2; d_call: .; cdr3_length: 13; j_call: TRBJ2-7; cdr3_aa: CASSVRVSDEQYF; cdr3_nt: TGTGCCAGCAGTGTCCGGGTATCTGACGAGCAGTACTTC
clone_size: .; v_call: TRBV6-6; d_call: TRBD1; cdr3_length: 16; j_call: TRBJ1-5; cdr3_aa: CASSYAAGTENQPQHF; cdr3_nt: TGTGCCAGCAGTTACGCTGCCGGGACAGAGAATCAGCCCCAGCATTTT
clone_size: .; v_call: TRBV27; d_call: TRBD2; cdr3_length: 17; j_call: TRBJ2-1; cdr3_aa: CASSLKVRASGTNEQFF; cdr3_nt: TGTGCCAGCAGTTTAAAGGTCAGGGCTAGCGGGACAAATGAGCAGTTCTTC